This T cell receptor beta chain derives from a study of Ad26.COV2.S vaccination and SARS-CoV-2 variants (dated by TCRdb to about 2021). Broadly, across the study: Vaccine-arm donors were drawn from COV1001, a multicentre, randomized, double-blind, placebo-controlled phase I-IIa trial of Ad26.COV2.S in healthy adults. Ad26.COV2.S was given intramuscularly at 5x10^10 or 1x10^11 viral particles, as a single shot or as two shots 56 days apart. TCRbeta repertoire sequencing was used to assess the specificity and breadth of SARS-CoV-2-reactive T cell receptors after Ad26.COV2.S vaccination. A total of around 32 samples were included in the TCR-sequenced set, comprising roughly 19 Ad26.COV2.S vaccine recipients, 5 placebo recipients and 8 SARS-CoV-2 convalescent individuals. Participants in the trial were split at random into five groups of five each, receiving low-dose or high-dose Ad26.COV2.S once or twice, or else placebo on both occasions. Investigators did not know the trial group allocation while performing experiments and assessing outcomes.

The sample's treatment or condition label, in plain terms: 15 to 20 received Ad26.COV2.S at low or high dose, single or two shots; about 5 received placebo; per-sample allocation not given. For vaccine and placebo recipients, repertoires were sequenced using samples collected on day 63 after the first injection. In Cohort 1b, about 27 adults aged 18-55 years were enrolled at a single site in Boston, USA, between 29 July and 7 August 2020. Ad26.COV2.S was a replication-incompetent adenovirus type 26 vector that expressed a prefusion-stabilized SARS-CoV-2 spike protein derived from the original Wuhan strain. In the germline V gene, CDR1 corresponds to SGHTA and CDR2 to FQGTGA. The CDR3 contains 14 residues, cysteine and phenylalanine counted. Of all the DNA, just the CDR3 is kept, 42 bases in frame from base 1. Compared with germline, V lacks 5 bases and J lacks 4 bases; bases without a gene match: 5.

To note about this clone: Its antigen is not yet known. No clone much larger than this one lies a single base away; base qualities are absent.

TCRbeta CDR3 regions were sequenced with the immunoSEQ Assay. After extraction, genomic DNA underwent amplification by bias-controlled multiplex PCR, followed by high-throughput sequencing. In the authors' own workflow: To quantify the absolute abundance of every unique TCRbeta CDR3 region, sequences were collapsed and filtered. T cell fraction was estimated by normalizing TCRbeta template counts to usable DNA, which was measured by amplifying reference genes present in all nucleated cells. Repertoire TCRs were annotated as SARS-CoV-2-specific by exact matching of V gene, CDR3 amino acid sequence and J gene to a known reactive TCR set. The reference SARS-CoV-2 TCR set was derived from MIRA and filtered for enrichment in COVID-19-positive ImmuneCODE repertoires, a step that removed public or cross-reactive TCRs. Using the MIRA antigens, annotated TCRs were further analysed by specific ORF or by position within an ORF. Breadth was defined as annotated unique rearrangements over total unique productive rearrangements; depth was the summed frequency of those rearrangements. Two-sided Wilcoxon rank-sum tests were applied when comparing TCR breadth between groups. TCRdb took this table from immuneACCESS and kept in-frame rearrangements with V and J called. Such tables lack part of the clones; where checked against another copy, unresolved V genes explain under half of the gap, and the rest is unexplained. D and trimming come from the DNA, and the V and J calls and clone size come from that table. The sample includes about 680,000 clones, with 80% to 90% observed a single time. The top ten constitute approximately 1.5% of the sample.

The study at large found these results: Vaccine and placebo recipients had similar non-spike TCR breadth, a finding consistent with the vaccine containing only spike. The study was not powered for comparison of responses between vaccine doses or regimens. Spike-specific TCR breadth was higher in Ad26.COV2.S recipients than in placebo recipients (P = 0.0014). It was noted by the authors that total T cell responses may have been underestimated by the TCR breadth and depth analyses. Substantial breadth of spike-specific CD8+ and CD4+ T cell responses was reported after vaccination.

Here the chain combines TRBV7-3 and TRBJ2-1, with 7 bases in between that match TRBD1. The starting material was peripheral blood, obtained in a trial of Ad26.COV2.S vaccine versus placebo. This receptor was taken from a person between 18 and 65 years old who received the Ad26.COV2.S COVID-19 vaccine or a placebo. This receptor has the CDR3 CASSPGTEYNEQFF. The sequence in DNA is TGTGCCAGCAGCCCCGGGACAGAATACAATGAGCAGTTCTTC. Extended through the reference TRBV7-3 and TRBJ2-1 proteins, this CDR3 yields the full variable domain: GAGVSQTPSNKVTEKGKYVELRCDPISGHTALYWYRQSLGQGPEFLIYFQGTGAADDSGLPNDRFFAVRPEGSVSTLKIQRTERGDSAVYLCASSPGTEYNEQFFGPGTRLTVL.